The clone carrying this T cell receptor (beta chain) was seen a handful of times. The data stem from a study of blood T cell repertoires in COVID-19. Study-level information: Whether acute or convalescent, the COVID-19 samples came from the United States, Italy and Spain. The analysed material was cDNA or gDNA that came from T cells, B-cell-depleted T cells, or PBMCs.

Original methodology: Reference gene primer amplification in the assay estimated nucleated cell counts. Sequencing was performed with immunoSEQ multiplex PCR; in TCRdb, only in-frame clones are kept and a portion is missing. Clonal size and the V and J genes are those of that table, whereas D and trimming came from the DNA. Of about 170,000 clones listed, around 90% are singletons. The V end was cut by 3 bases, the J end by 0 bases, with 21 bases between. Looked up from germline, CDR1 is LNHDA and CDR2 is SQIVND (reference sequence). CDR3 length: 19 residues. Seattle's cohort entered during active infection and was followed longitudinally.

This sequence was found in a man in his late teens or twenties with COVID-19, enrolled during active disease. The V call is TRBV19, the J call TRBJ2-1, with a possible D match to TRBD2 (5 bases). Sequencing input: peripheral blood. DNA for the CDR3: TGTGCCAGTAGTATCCTCGAAGCGGACTTACTAGGCTCCTACAATGAGCAGTTCTTC. This gives the protein CASSILEADLLGSYNEQFF.